A selection of T cell receptor beta chains follows, all from one sample in a study of T cells in Graves' hyperthyroidism and ophthalmopathy. TCRdb re-called the multiplex PCR reads through MiXCR, storing one row per CDR3 protein. The sample includes around 350,000 distinct CDR3 sequences, roughly 13% of them seen just once. Material for sequencing was blood. Every receptor here comes from a woman aged 18 to 35 with Graves' hyperthyroidism. The CDR3 runs from the conserved cysteine through the conserved F or W. The order of the fields is D gene, V gene, J gene, clone size, CDR3 protein, CDR3 DNA. A D gene is named only where the DNA matches it firmly. Part of the rows lack a size; the others show once, few, many or a class for expanded clones.

D gene: TRBD2
V gene: TRBV24-1
J gene: TRBJ2-3
clone size: many
CDR3 protein: CATSDIGTTPSTDTQYF
CDR3 DNA: TGTGCCACCAGTGATATCGGGACTACCCCTAGCACAGATACGCAGTATTTT

D gene: .
V gene: TRBV28
J gene: TRBJ2-7
clone size: many
CDR3 protein: CASSVPRDLSYEQYF
CDR3 DNA: TGTGCCAGCAGCGTCCCCCGAGACTTATCCTACGAGCAGTACTTC

D gene: TRBD2
V gene: TRBV24-1
J gene: TRBJ2-5
clone size: many
CDR3 protein: CATSEVGLAGETQYF
CDR3 DNA: TGTGCCACCAGTGAAGTGGGACTAGCGGGAGAGACCCAGTACTTC

D gene: TRBD2
V gene: TRBV30
J gene: TRBJ2-7
clone size: many
CDR3 protein: CAWKVSSGRAYEQYF
CDR3 DNA: TGTGCCTGGAAAGTTTCCAGCGGGAGGGCCTACGAGCAGTACTTC

D gene: .
V gene: TRBV19
J gene: TRBJ1-5
clone size: many
CDR3 protein: CASSRTVNQPQHF
CDR3 DNA: TGTGCCAGTAGTCGGACAGTCAATCAGCCCCAGCATTTT

D gene: TRBD2
V gene: TRBV7-2
J gene: TRBJ2-1
clone size: few
CDR3 protein: CASSLTSGRLSFNEQFF
CDR3 DNA: TGTGCCAGCAGCTTGACTAGCGGGAGGCTTTCCTTCAATGAGCAGTTCTTC

D gene: TRBD1
V gene: TRBV2
J gene: TRBJ1-5
clone size: many
CDR3 protein: CASSDAGPGGTQHF
CDR3 DNA: TGTGCCAGCAGTGATGCCGGCCCAGGGGGAACCCAGCATTTT

D gene: TRBD1
V gene: TRBV19
J gene: TRBJ1-5
clone size: .
CDR3 protein: CASSDRGFRAQHF
CDR3 DNA: TGTGCCAGTTCGGACAGGGGTTTTCGTGCTCAGCATTTT

D gene: .
V gene: TRBV7-3
J gene: TRBJ1-1
clone size: many
CDR3 protein: CASSLNRDEEAFF
CDR3 DNA: TGTGCCAGCAGCTTAAACCGGGATGAGGAAGCTTTCTTT

D gene: TRBD1
V gene: TRBV28
J gene: TRBJ1-1
clone size: many
CDR3 protein: CASSLLPGGQRVAFF
CDR3 DNA: TGTGCCAGCAGTCTACTCCCAGGGGGCCAAAGGGTGGCTTTCTTT

D gene: TRBD2
V gene: TRBV7-3
J gene: TRBJ2-5
clone size: many
CDR3 protein: CASSLGREPVAGEQETQYF
CDR3 DNA: TGTGCCAGCAGCTTAGGGAGGGAACCGGTAGCGGGAGAACAAGAGACCCAGTACTTC

D gene: TRBD1
V gene: TRBV2
J gene: TRBJ1-2
clone size: many
CDR3 protein: CASSFRTGGTYGYTF
CDR3 DNA: TGTGCCAGCAGTTTTAGGACAGGGGGAACCTATGGCTACACCTTC

D gene: .
V gene: TRBV9
J gene: TRBJ1-4
clone size: .
CDR3 protein: CASSVKGNEKLFF
CDR3 DNA: TGTGCCAGCAGCGTAAAGGGGAATGAAAAACTGTTTTTT

D gene: .
V gene: TRBV25-1
J gene: TRBJ1-6
clone size: many
CDR3 protein: CASSAPGQSPLHF
CDR3 DNA: TGTGCCAGCAGTGCGCCAGGGCAATCACCCCTCCACTTT

D gene: .
V gene: TRBV6-1
J gene: TRBJ2-1
clone size: many
CDR3 protein: CASSVSWTANNEQFF
CDR3 DNA: TGTGCCAGCAGTGTGTCTTGGACAGCCAACAATGAGCAGTTCTTC

D gene: .
V gene: TRBV5-4
J gene: TRBJ1-2
clone size: .
CDR3 protein: CASSLTQDNYGYTF
CDR3 DNA: TGTGCCAGCAGCCTTACCCAGGACAACTATGGCTACACCTTC

D gene: .
V gene: TRBV20-1
J gene: TRBJ2-2
clone size: .
CDR3 protein: CSARFGGTGELFF
CDR3 DNA: TGCAGTGCTAGATTCGGGGGTACCGGGGAGCTGTTTTTT

D gene: TRBD1
V gene: TRBV20-1
J gene: TRBJ2-5
clone size: .
CDR3 protein: CSARDLGQGAKETQYF
CDR3 DNA: TGCAGTGCTAGAGATTTGGGACAGGGGGCGAAAGAGACCCAGTACTTC

D gene: TRBD2
V gene: TRBV9
J gene: TRBJ2-7
clone size: .
CDR3 protein: CASSVAGSGSMYEQYF
CDR3 DNA: TGTGCCAGCAGCGTAGCTGGGAGCGGGAGCATGTACGAGCAGTACTTC

D gene: TRBD1
V gene: TRBV27
J gene: TRBJ1-2
clone size: few
CDR3 protein: CASSLARGQAVDYGYTF
CDR3 DNA: TGTGCCAGCAGTCTAGCCCGGGGACAGGCGGTGGACTATGGCTACACCTTC

D gene: .
V gene: TRBV10-3
J gene: TRBJ2-2
clone size: .
CDR3 protein: CAISASLFNTGELFF
CDR3 DNA: TGTGCCATCAGTGCGAGCTTATTCAACACCGGGGAGCTGTTTTTT

D gene: .
V gene: TRBV20-1
J gene: TRBJ1-6
clone size: many
CDR3 protein: CSPGQEGGPRNSPLHF
CDR3 DNA: TGCAGCCCGGGTCAAGAGGGCGGCCCTCGGAATTCACCCCTCCACTTT

D gene: .
V gene: TRBV7-9
J gene: TRBJ2-5
clone size: many
CDR3 protein: CASRPGPQETQYF
CDR3 DNA: TGTGCCAGCAGACCTGGGCCACAAGAGACCCAGTACTTC

D gene: TRBD1
V gene: TRBV10-3
J gene: TRBJ1-1
clone size: few
CDR3 protein: CAISGEQGAFRGNTEAFF
CDR3 DNA: TGTGCCATCAGTGGGGAACAGGGGGCATTTCGGGGGAACACTGAAGCTTTCTTT

D gene: .
V gene: TRBV11-2
J gene: TRBJ2-2
clone size: many
CDR3 protein: CASNQGANTGELFF
CDR3 DNA: TGTGCCAGCAACCAGGGAGCGAACACCGGGGAGCTGTTTTTT

D gene: TRBD1
V gene: TRBV15
J gene: TRBJ1-1
clone size: many
CDR3 protein: CATSRGTGQTEAFF
CDR3 DNA: TGTGCCACCAGCAGAGGGACAGGGCAAACTGAAGCTTTCTTT

D gene: .
V gene: TRBV28
J gene: TRBJ1-5
clone size: many
CDR3 protein: CASSQKRRGGPLNQPQHF
CDR3 DNA: TGTGCCAGCAGCCAAAAACGGCGGGGTGGCCCACTCAATCAGCCCCAGCATTTT

D gene: TRBD1
V gene: TRBV5-1
J gene: TRBJ1-1
clone size: many
CDR3 protein: CASSIGTGLTEAFF
CDR3 DNA: TGCGCCAGCAGCATAGGGACAGGGCTCACTGAAGCTTTCTTT

D gene: .
V gene: TRBV11-3
J gene: TRBJ1-4
clone size: many
CDR3 protein: CATLGPGKTNEKLFF
CDR3 DNA: TGTGCCACCCTAGGACCTGGCAAAACAAATGAAAAACTGTTTTTT

D gene: .
V gene: TRBV2
J gene: TRBJ1-5
clone size: few
CDR3 protein: CASSEVGVNQPQHF
CDR3 DNA: TGTGCCAGCAGTGAAGTGGGTGTCAATCAGCCCCAGCATTTT

D gene: TRBD2
V gene: TRBV3-1
J gene: TRBJ2-3
clone size: many
CDR3 protein: CASSLAGGKDTQYF
CDR3 DNA: TGTGCCAGCAGCCTAGCGGGGGGGAAGGATACGCAGTATTTT

D gene: TRBD1
V gene: TRBV27
J gene: TRBJ1-2
clone size: many
CDR3 protein: CASSIQGNYGYTF
CDR3 DNA: TGTGCCAGCAGCATACAGGGGAACTATGGCTACACCTTC

D gene: TRBD1
V gene: TRBV11-2
J gene: TRBJ1-4
clone size: many
CDR3 protein: CASSGRDRGSGGGSGYNEKLFF
CDR3 DNA: TGTGCCAGCAGCGGCCGGGACAGGGGATCGGGTGGGGGATCGGGTTATAATGAAAAACTGTTTTTT

D gene: TRBD1
V gene: TRBV29-1
J gene: TRBJ2-7
clone size: many
CDR3 protein: CSVGDRGYEQYF
CDR3 DNA: TGCAGCGTTGGGGACAGGGGCTACGAGCAGTACTTC

D gene: .
V gene: TRBV11-2
J gene: TRBJ2-2
clone size: many
CDR3 protein: CASSLVVTANTGELFF
CDR3 DNA: TGTGCCAGCAGCTTAGTGGTCACCGCGAACACCGGGGAGCTGTTTTTT

D gene: .
V gene: TRBV7-9
J gene: TRBJ1-1
clone size: many
CDR3 protein: CASSSEGRGNTEAFF
CDR3 DNA: TGTGCCAGCAGCTCCGAGGGCCGGGGGAACACTGAAGCTTTCTTT

D gene: .
V gene: TRBV19
J gene: TRBJ2-5
clone size: many
CDR3 protein: CASSIVGEETQYF
CDR3 DNA: TGTGCCAGTAGTATAGTCGGAGAAGAGACCCAGTACTTC

D gene: TRBD1
V gene: TRBV24-1
J gene: TRBJ2-3
clone size: .
CDR3 protein: CATSEAGTGGSDTQYF
CDR3 DNA: TGTGCCACCAGTGAAGCTGGGACAGGGGGTTCAGATACGCAGTATTTT

D gene: TRBD1
V gene: TRBV20-1
J gene: TRBJ1-5
clone size: many
CDR3 protein: CSALEPTGGNQPQHF
CDR3 DNA: TGCAGTGCCCTGGAGCCGACAGGGGGGAATCAGCCCCAGCATTTT

D gene: .
V gene: TRBV6-5
J gene: TRBJ1-1
clone size: few
CDR3 protein: CASSYSGGSNTEAFF
CDR3 DNA: TGTGCCAGCAGTTACTCTGGGGGCTCGAACACTGAAGCTTTCTTT

D gene: .
V gene: TRBV4-1
J gene: TRBJ1-1
clone size: .
CDR3 protein: CASSHSEGSYTEAFF
CDR3 DNA: TGCGCCAGCAGCCATTCTGAGGGAAGTTACACTGAAGCTTTCTTT

D gene: .
V gene: TRBV20-1
J gene: TRBJ2-7
clone size: many
CDR3 protein: CSARAGTYYEQYF
CDR3 DNA: TGCAGTGCTAGAGCGGGCACATACTACGAGCAGTACTTC

D gene: .
V gene: TRBV5-1
J gene: TRBJ1-1
clone size: many
CDR3 protein: CASSPSGRWNTEAFF
CDR3 DNA: TGCGCCAGCAGCCCGAGCGGCAGATGGAACACTGAAGCTTTCTTT

D gene: TRBD2
V gene: TRBV15
J gene: TRBJ2-5
clone size: many
CDR3 protein: CATGEGVGETQYF
CDR3 DNA: TGTGCCACCGGGGAGGGCGTAGGGGAGACCCAGTACTTC

D gene: .
V gene: TRBV12-3/TRBV12-4
J gene: TRBJ2-4
clone size: .
CDR3 protein: CASSLGARDRNIQYF
CDR3 DNA: TGTGCCAGCAGTTTGGGGGCCAGGGATAGAAACATTCAGTACTTC

D gene: TRBD2
V gene: TRBV5-1
J gene: TRBJ2-5
clone size: many
CDR3 protein: CASSPNPVTSGYQETQYF
CDR3 DNA: TGCGCCAGCAGCCCCAACCCCGTGACTAGCGGGTACCAAGAGACCCAGTACTTC

D gene: .
V gene: TRBV20-1
J gene: TRBJ1-1
clone size: many
CDR3 protein: CSARDTGNTEAFF
CDR3 DNA: TGCAGTGCTAGAGACACAGGTAACACTGAAGCTTTCTTT

D gene: .
V gene: TRBV7-9
J gene: TRBJ2-2
clone size: many
CDR3 protein: CASSFYTYTGELFF
CDR3 DNA: TGTGCCAGCAGCTTCTACACGTACACCGGGGAGCTGTTTTTT

D gene: .
V gene: TRBV2
J gene: TRBJ1-2
clone size: many
CDR3 protein: CASSVQVFNYGYTF
CDR3 DNA: TGTGCCAGCAGTGTGCAGGTGTTCAACTATGGCTACACCTTC

D gene: .
V gene: TRBV7-2
J gene: TRBJ2-5
clone size: many
CDR3 protein: CASSLRTNQETQYF
CDR3 DNA: TGTGCCAGCAGCTTACGGACGAACCAAGAGACCCAGTACTTC

D gene: TRBD2
V gene: TRBV20-1
J gene: TRBJ2-3
clone size: many
CDR3 protein: CSGRTSGPDTQYF
CDR3 DNA: TGCAGTGGTCGGACTAGCGGCCCAGATACGCAGTATTTT

D gene: TRBD2
V gene: TRBV24-1
J gene: TRBJ2-1
clone size: many
CDR3 protein: CATSDSLAGGYYNEQFF
CDR3 DNA: TGTGCCACCAGTGATTCACTAGCGGGAGGATATTACAATGAGCAGTTCTTC

D gene: .
V gene: TRBV19
J gene: TRBJ2-7
clone size: .
CDR3 protein: CASSIDLGQNYEQYF
CDR3 DNA: TGTGCCAGTAGTATAGATCTGGGCCAGAACTACGAGCAGTACTTC

D gene: .
V gene: TRBV20-1
J gene: TRBJ2-6
clone size: few
CDR3 protein: CSARTAGANVLTF
CDR3 DNA: TGCAGTGCTCGGACAGCTGGGGCCAACGTCCTGACTTTC

D gene: .
V gene: TRBV14
J gene: TRBJ2-7
clone size: .
CDR3 protein: CASSPPGPPNEQYF
CDR3 DNA: TGTGCCAGCAGCCCTCCGGGGCCCCCCAATGAGCAGTACTTC

D gene: .
V gene: TRBV4-3
J gene: TRBJ2-7
clone size: few
CDR3 protein: CASSRWAASAYEQYF
CDR3 DNA: TGCGCCAGCAGCCGTTGGGCGGCTTCCGCCTACGAGCAGTACTTC

D gene: .
V gene: TRBV9
J gene: TRBJ1-1
clone size: .
CDR3 protein: CASSGRKATEAFF
CDR3 DNA: TGTGCCAGCAGCGGCAGGAAGGCCACTGAAGCTTTCTTT

D gene: .
V gene: TRBV28
J gene: TRBJ1-5
clone size: .
CDR3 protein: CASSPATGFGDQPQHF
CDR3 DNA: TGTGCCAGCAGTCCGGCGACAGGATTTGGGGATCAGCCCCAGCATTTT

D gene: .
V gene: TRBV6-9
J gene: TRBJ2-7
clone size: few
CDR3 protein: CASSYIEESRNEQYF
CDR3 DNA: TGTGCCAGCAGTTACATAGAAGAGTCGCGCAACGAGCAGTACTTC

D gene: .
V gene: TRBV18
J gene: TRBJ2-3
clone size: .
CDR3 protein: CASSPHPSTDTQYF
CDR3 DNA: TGTGCCAGCTCACCACACCCTAGCACAGATACGCAGTATTTT